The count of the clone carrying this TCR beta chain is one. CDR1 and CDR2 from the germline V gene are DFQATT and SNEGSKA (reference sequence). Trimming removed 6 bases at V and 5 bases at J, with 27 bases between. The CDR3 has 17 amino acids. This entry belongs to a study of tumor and adjacent non-tumor tissue in lung cancer. No cell sorting was done before RNA was extracted from the tissue. This non-tumor lung sample came from over 3 cm beyond the tumor edge. A modified ARM-PCR protocol with three rounds of nested PCR amplified TCRbeta. TCRdb processed the multiplex PCR reads anew with MiXCR; each CDR3 protein has one entry. The table lists under 45,000 distinct CDR3 sequences, approximately 57% of them singletons.

This TCR derives from a man aged 45-65 years with non-small cell lung cancer. Sample: distant non-tumor lung tissue. The rearrangement uses TRBV20-1 and TRBJ2-3; a possible D gene is TRBD2 (6 bases). The CDR3 spells CSAAHRDSFQVGDTQYF. The CDR3 DNA is TGCAGTGCCGCTCACCGGGACTCCTTCCAGGTGGGAGATACGCAGTATTTT.